This T cell receptor (beta chain) was profiled in a study of shared clonotypes between healthy human individuals. Study-wide background: Per-donor plates numbered three CD4 naive, three CD4 memory, two CD8 naive and one CD8 memory.

Clones were sequenced by immunoSEQ multiplex PCR, and TCRdb holds only the in-frame ones, with some missing. The sample lists 2.3 million or so clones, over 85% occurring once. Comments on this clone: Antigen: not known.

Study observations and caveats: Large sequencing depth failed to make sorted-subset sequencing complete, rarefaction showed.

The receptor comes from a man in his late teens or twenties in good health. Some clones in this sample may be carry-over from other donors' samples. The sample taken for sequencing was naive CD4+ T cells from PBMCs. The sample's subset: CD45RA+ positively selected.

The CDR3 sequence: CASNPTSGRTAEQFF. DNA of the CDR3: TGTGCCAGCAACCCCACTAGCGGGAGGACGGCTGAGCAGTTCTTC. This rearrangement joins TRBV6-6 to TRBJ2-1, with TRBD2 matching over 12 bases. This CDR3 region has 15 residues. The germline V gene encodes CDR1 MNHNY and CDR2 SVGAGI (reference sequence). V dropped 7 bases and J dropped 9; count of bases not matched to a gene: 10.